Following are 27 T cell receptor beta chains from one sample sequenced in a study of control samples from healthy donors and cancer patients (dated by TCRdb to 2020 to 2022). The library was produced with the immunoSEQ multiplex PCR assay. The clones in this table, taken by TCRdb from immuneACCESS, are in-frame only. Not every clone is retained; where verified, under half of the shortfall comes from an unresolved V gene, and the cause of the rest is unknown. Within this sample are around 51,000 clones, with about 80% of them counted one time only. About 9.4% of the sample rests with the top ten. The sample taken for sequencing was blood. The origin of the receptors is a man aged 65 to 79 in good health.

This clone was picked up a small number of times. The V call is TRBV7-6, the J call TRBJ2-6, with unresolved D. The CDR3 runs 16 residues. The germline V gene encodes CDR1 SGHVS and CDR2 FNYEAQ. The V gene lost 7 bases and the J gene lost 0 bases, with 13 bases spanning the gap. CDR3 loop: CASTGGLLSGANVLTF. The CDR3 DNA reads TGTGCCAGCACGGGCGGCCTTCTCTCTGGGGCCAACGTCCTGACTTTC.

This sequence joins TRBV7-9 and TRBJ2-5; 8 bases match TRBD1. CDR3 length: 14 amino acids. V shed 5 bases, J shed 2 bases, and the junction held 4 bases outside the gene matches. Germline V gives CDR1 SEHNR, CDR2 FQNEAQ (reference sequence). CDR3 sequence reads: CASSNRDRQETQYF. In DNA form, the CDR3 reads TGTGCCAGCAGCAACCGGGACAGGCAAGAGACCCAGTACTTC.

J is TRBJ1-1 and V is TRBV5-5; D unresolved. The CDR3 spans 14 residues. Trimming took 0 bases from V and 3 from J, leaving 9 bases between them. The germline V gene has CDR1 SGHKS and CDR2 YYEKEE (reference sequence). CDR3 bases: TGTGCCAGCAGCTTGGCCCAAACCTACACTGAAGCTTTCTTT. Translating gives CASSLAQTYTEAFF. Combining the CDR3 with reference TRBV5-5 and TRBJ1-1 gives the whole variable domain DAGVTQSPTHLIKTRGQQVTLRCSPISGHKSVSWYQQVLGQGPQFIFQYYEKEERGRGNFPDRFSARQFPNYSSELNVNALLLGDSALYLCASSLAQTYTEAFFGQGTRLTVV.

The V call is TRBV2, the J call TRBJ2-3; no definite D call. V was clipped by 4 bases and J by 4 bases, with 3 bases between them. Per germline, CDR1 SNHLY and CDR2 FYNNEI. This CDR3 spans 11 amino acids. CDR3 sequence (DNA): TGTGCCAGCAGTGCGGCAGATACGCAGTATTTT. Amino acid sequence: CASSAADTQYF.

The gene calls are TRBV9 and TRBJ2-2, with 9 bases aligning to TRBD2. J lost 7 bases, V lost 1 base, and 8 bases had no gene match. Per the germline V gene, CDR1 is SGDLS and CDR2 is YYNGEE. The CDR3 is made up of 16 amino acids. The CDR3 spells CASSVRTSATVGELFF. CDR3 DNA: TGTGCCAGCAGCGTAAGGACTAGCGCCACGGTCGGGGAGCTGTTTTTT.

V gene TRBV30 combines with J gene TRBJ1-4; D is undetermined. Trimming removed 0 bases at V and 0 bases at J, with 8 bases between. Germline CDR1 is GTSNPN and CDR2 is SVGIG (reference sequence). The CDR3 consists of 15 residues. CDR3 sequence: CAWSVGGTTNEKLFF. The CDR3 DNA follows: TGTGCCTGGAGTGTAGGAGGGACAACTAATGAAAAACTGTTTTTT.

This clone has more than one count but fewer than ten. The genes are TRBV4-1 and TRBJ2-1; unclear D gene. The V end was cut by 1 base, the J end by 0 bases, with 16 bases between. The CDR3 totals 18 residues. The germline gives CDR1 MGHRA, CDR2 YSYEKL. The CDR3 loop reads CASSQVDMSFSSYNEQFF. DNA of the CDR3: TGCGCCAGCAGCCAAGTAGACATGAGCTTTAGCTCCTACAATGAGCAGTTCTTC.

The CDR3 nucleotides read TGCAGCGTTGCTCAGGGGTTTAATGAAAAACTGTTTTTT. Translated, it gives CSVAQGFNEKLFF. The chain recombines TRBV29-1 with TRBJ1-4; weak D call: TRBD1 (6 bases). CDR3 length equals 13 residues. V dropped 4 bases and J dropped 4 bases, with 10 bases sitting between them. Germline values: CDR1 SQVTM, CDR2 ANQGSEA. Together with reference TRBV29-1 and TRBJ1-4, the CDR3 gives the full variable domain: SAVISQKPSRDICQRGTSLTIQCQVDSQVTMMFWYRQQPGQSLTLIATANQGSEATYESGFVIDKFPISRPNLTFSTLTVSNMSPEDSSIYLCSVAQGFNEKLFFGSGTQLSVL.

This clone was found once. The V call is TRBV28, the J call TRBJ2-5, with 8 positions matching TRBD1. From germline, CDR1 is MDHEN and CDR2 SYDVKM. The ends lost 6 bases at V and 1 base at J; junction bases unmatched: 16. CDR3 length: 18 amino acids. Here the CDR3 reads CASRSETFGQGVQETQYF. Written as DNA, the CDR3 is TGTGCCAGCAGGAGCGAGACTTTCGGACAGGGAGTCCAAGAGACCCAGTACTTC.

CDR3 bases: TGTGCCAGCAGCTTTAGAGGACAGGGGAACAATGAGCAGTTCTTC. It encodes CASSFRGQGNNEQFF. V usage is TRBV7-9 and J usage is TRBJ2-1; 9 bases map to TRBD1. Germline V CDR1 and CDR2: SEHNR, FQNEAQ (reference sequence). Unmatched junction bases numbered 5, after V lost 3 bases and J lost 5 bases. The CDR3 has 15 amino acids.

CDR3 in DNA: TGTGCCAGCAGCCCCGGAGGGACAGAGACCTACGAGCAGTACTTC. Translated: CASSPGGTETYEQYF. The chain combines TRBV7-6 with TRBJ2-7, with D tentatively TRBD1 (7 bases). This CDR3 spans 15 amino acids. Per the germline V gene, CDR1 is SGHVS and CDR2 is FNYEAQ. Deletions cut 5 bases from V and 2 bases from J, with 16 bases between.

The chain combines TRBV7-2 with TRBJ2-1; possibly TRBD1 for D (6 bases). The V end was cut by 6 bases, the J end by 6 bases, with 18 bases between. CDR1 and CDR2 (germline): SGHTA, FQGNSA. The CDR3 contains 15 residues. Written as DNA, the CDR3 is TGTGCCAGCAGACCGCCGGGACAACCGAGCAATGAGCAGTTCTTC. It specifies CASRPPGQPSNEQFF.

J is TRBJ2-7 and V is TRBV19; D is possibly TRBD1 (7 bases). Germline CDR1 reads LNHDA; CDR2 reads SQIVND (reference sequence). CDR3 length: 14 residues. Trimming cost V 7 bases and J 3 bases, with 16 bases left between them. The CDR3 spells CASKRQGGGYEQYF. The CDR3 coding sequence is TGTGCCAGTAAAAGACAGGGAGGAGGCTACGAGCAGTACTTC.

The chain uses TRBV27 and TRBJ2-4; D uncertain. Germline V lookup: CDR1 MNHEY, CDR2 SMNVEV (reference sequence). The CDR3 consists of 15 residues. Between the trimmed V and J ends, which lost 3 bases and 1 base, there was a span of 10 bases. The CDR3 nucleotides read TGTGCCAGCAGTTTCGTTATGGGGGCCAAAAACATTCAGTACTTC. It translates to CASSFVMGAKNIQYF.

The chain recombines TRBV19 with TRBJ1-1; D unresolved. The V and J ends lost 3 bases and 1 base respectively, with 9 bases between them. The CDR3 consists of 14 residues. CDR1 and CDR2 from the germline V gene are LNHDA and SQIVND (reference sequence). The CDR3 loop reads CASSISPGNTEAFF. Here the CDR3 DNA reads TGTGCCAGTAGTATCTCCCCAGGGAACACTGAAGCTTTCTTT. Full variable domain (remainder filled in from reference TRBV19 and TRBJ1-1): DGGITQSPKYLFRKEGQNVTLSCEQNLNHDAMYWYRQDPGQGLRLIYYSQIVNDFQKGDIAEGYSVSREKKESFPLTVTSAQKNPTAFYLCASSISPGNTEAFFGQGTRLTVV.

This chain connects TRBV6-6 to TRBJ2-7; TRBD1 matches at 10 bases. The germline V gene has CDR1 MNHNY and CDR2 SVGAGI (reference sequence). J was trimmed by 2 bases and V by 6 bases; bases with no gene match: 7. The CDR3 extends over 15 amino acids. For the CDR3, the DNA is TGTGCCAGCAGCCGAACCGGGACAGGGGCCTACGAGCAGTACTTC. This encodes CASSRTGTGAYEQYF.

The rearrangement joins TRBV5-5 to TRBJ2-1; 9 nucleotides align to TRBD1. The germline V gene encodes CDR1 SGHKS and CDR2 YYEKEE (reference sequence). The CDR3 covers 15 residues. With V trimmed by 4 bases and J by 2 bases, 4 bases remained unmatched. The CDR3 loop is CASSRTGGPYNEQFF. In DNA form, the CDR3 reads TGTGCCAGCAGCCGTACAGGGGGCCCCTACAATGAGCAGTTCTTC.

This chain connects TRBV15 to TRBJ1-4; a weak D match, TRBD1 (5 bases). V was clipped by 0 bases and J by 14 bases, with 13 bases between them. This CDR3 has 13 amino acids. Germline V gives CDR1 LNHNV, CDR2 YYDKDF (reference sequence). This chain's CDR3 is CATSRDWGTVLFF. The DNA of the CDR3 is TGTGCCACCAGCAGAGACTGGGGGACCGTCCTGTTTTTT.

The chain couples TRBV7-9 to TRBJ2-7, with D possibly matching TRBD2 (6 bases). The germline V gene encodes CDR1 SEHNR and CDR2 FQNEAQ (reference sequence). The V gene lost 5 bases and the J gene lost 2 bases, with 16 bases spanning the gap. CDR3 length: 15 residues. CDR3 in DNA: TGTGCCAGCAGCCGAGGGAGGCGGTCGGCCTACGAGCAGTACTTC. Amino acid sequence: CASSRGRRSAYEQYF.

V and J are TRBV5-1 and TRBJ2-1, with D perhaps TRBD2 (7 bases). The CDR3 extends over 13 amino acids. Per germline, CDR1 SGHRS and CDR2 YFSETQ. Trimming removed 2 bases from V and 6 bases from J, with 9 bases in between. CDR3 coding DNA: TGCGCCAGCAGCTTAGGGGGGGTCAATGAGCAGTTCTTC. Translating gives CASSLGGVNEQFF.

In this sample, this clone turned up once. This chain links TRBV28 with TRBJ1-1, with D uncertain. The germline V and J ends were trimmed by 2 bases and 8 bases, with 6 bases remaining between them. The CDR3 runs to 11 residues. CDR1 and CDR2 from the germline V gene are MDHEN and SYDVKM. The CDR3 loop reads CASSLRLEAFF. The CDR3 DNA reads TGTGCCAGCAGTTTAAGGCTGGAAGCTTTCTTT. The full variable domain, in which reference TRBV28 and TRBJ1-1 provide the parts outside the CDR3, is DVKVTQSSRYLVKRTGEKVFLECVQDMDHENMFWYRQDPGLGLRLIYFSYDVKMKEKGDIPEGYSVSREKKERFSLILESASTNQTSMYLCASSLRLEAFFGQGTRLTVV.

The chain has TRBV15 and TRBJ2-5, with 10 bases identical to TRBD1. CDR1 is LNHNV and CDR2 is YYDKDF in the germline V gene (reference sequence). The V gene end was trimmed by 1 base and the J gene end by 5 bases; junction bases not matched to a gene: 4. The CDR3 spans 15 residues. The CDR3 reads CATSRGDRGRETQYF. The CDR3 nucleotides are TGTGCCACCAGCAGAGGGGACAGGGGTCGCGAGACCCAGTACTTC.

The CDR3 loop reads CASRPTSFSTDTQYF. For the CDR3, the DNA is TGTGCCAGCAGACCCACTAGCTTTAGCACAGATACGCAGTATTTT. This chain joins TRBV11-2 and TRBJ2-3, with D possibly TRBD2 on 6 matching bases. V shed 6 bases and J shed 0 bases, with 13 bases lying between them. Germline V gene sequence: CDR1 SGHAT, CDR2 FQNNGV. The CDR3 length is 15 residues.

This clone was counted between two and nine times. The gene calls are TRBV28 and TRBJ2-7; 7 bases align to TRBD1. Germline V gene lookup returns CDR1 MDHEN and CDR2 SYDVKM. Losses at the gene ends were 6 bases for V and 6 bases for J; bases not matched to a gene: 8. The CDR3 covers 13 residues. CDR3 nucleotides: TGTGCCAGCAGACGCGACAGGGCTGGCGAGCAGTACTTC. This gives the protein CASRRDRAGEQYF.

V usage is TRBV11-2 and J usage is TRBJ1-5, with 10 bases that match TRBD1. The trim removed 1 base at V and 5 bases at J, leaving 8 bases unmatched. In germline, CDR1 is SGHAT, CDR2 FQNNGV. The CDR3 runs 17 residues. For the CDR3, the DNA is TGTGCCAGCAGCTTAGGAGCACTGGGACAGGGGCATCAGCCCCAGCATTTT. This encodes CASSLGALGQGHQPQHF.

This clone was recorded only once. The V gene is TRBV2, the J gene TRBJ2-1; either TRBD1 or TRBD2 may fit D (5 bases each). The CDR3 sequence is 14 residues long. V gave up 7 bases and J gave up 5 bases, with 15 bases separating them. Looked up from germline, CDR1 is SNHLY and CDR2 is FYNNEI. CDR3 residues: CASKEGQGHNEQFF. Here the CDR3 DNA reads TGTGCCAGCAAAGAAGGGCAGGGACACAATGAGCAGTTCTTC.

The V gene is TRBV28, the J gene TRBJ1-2; 8 bases line up with TRBD1. The trim removed 2 bases at V and 3 bases at J, leaving 11 bases unmatched. The germline V gene encodes CDR1 MDHEN and CDR2 SYDVKM. The CDR3 loop spans 17 amino acids. CDR3 nucleotide sequence: TGTGCCAGCAGTTTAGTTGGCGGACAGGGTCGGTACTATGGCTACACCTTC. Encoded protein: CASSLVGGQGRYYGYTF.